Presented here are 20 T cell receptor beta chains from one specimen sequenced in a study of CXCR3-negative and CXCR3-positive naive CD8 T cells. Study-wide results and limits: For CXCR3-positive naive cells, TRB CDR3s were more hydrophobic than those of CXCR3-negative naive cells.

UMI-labeled TRB cDNA libraries were prepared by 5' RACE. TCRdb reprocessed the 5' RACE reads, with one entry per CDR3 protein and no DNA. The sample holds 130,000 to 150,000 distinct CDR3 sequences. Which antigens these TCRs recognize remains unknown. The sequenced sample was naive CXCR3+ CD8+ T cells from blood. Regarding subset: CD45RO-CCR7+CD27+CD95- naive CD8+ T cells expressing CXCR3 (TNR3+). The source of these receptors is a human donor in good health. Some clones in this sample may be carry-over from other donors' samples.

The rearrangement uses TRBV7-8 and TRBJ2-5; the TCRdb call, TRBD1, lacks DNA for checking. The CDR3 consists of 16 residues. CDR1 and CDR2 (germline): SGHVS, FQNEAQ. The CDR3 sequence: CASSLAGGAPQETQYF.

This rearrangement joins TRBV2 to TRBJ2-5; the D gene TCRdb calls, TRBD2, cannot be checked with no DNA. Germline CDR1 SNHLY, CDR2 FYNNEI. This CDR3 is 16 amino acids long. CDR3 amino acids: CASSEAWAPNGETQYF.

This sequence joins TRBV27 and TRBJ2-1; the TCRdb call, TRBD1, lacks DNA for checking. The CDR3 totals 12 residues. Looked up from germline, CDR1 is MNHEY and CDR2 is SMNVEV (reference sequence). CDR3 region: CATMDWAQEQFF.

The gene calls are TRBV5-6 and TRBJ2-1; TCRdb designates TRBD1, a call that cannot be tested without DNA. The length of the CDR3 is 12 residues. Germline-derived CDR1 and CDR2 are SGHDT and YYEEEE. CDR3 sequence reads: CASSLSTGEQFF.

The chain recombines TRBV29-1 with TRBJ1-1. The CDR3 totals 11 residues. Germline V gene lookup returns CDR1 SQVTM and CDR2 ANQGSEA. This CDR3 is CSVKSNTEAFF.

This sequence joins TRBV6-5 and TRBJ2-1. This CDR3 has 14 residues. CDR1 and CDR2 (germline): MNHEY, SVGAGI. The CDR3 sequence is CASSYTLTYNEQFF.

The chain's CDR3 is CASSSPFIGGGTYNEQFF. The V call is TRBV5-1, the J call TRBJ2-1; TCRdb reports TRBD1, a call that lacks DNA to check it against. Germline V lookup: CDR1 SGHRS, CDR2 YFSETQ. The CDR3 has 18 amino acids.

The CDR3: CASSLLGGAYGYTF. The chain carries TRBV19 and TRBJ1-2. Germline lookup yields CDR1 LNHDA and CDR2 SQIVND (reference sequence). CDR3 length equals 14 residues.

CDR3 amino acids: CASSMSGSSYNEQFF. The chain is built from TRBV19 and TRBJ2-1; TCRdb designates TRBD1, a call that cannot be tested without DNA. Germline V lookup: CDR1 LNHDA, CDR2 SQIVND (reference sequence). The CDR3 covers 15 residues.

This CDR3 reads CASSPSGGSGNTIYF. This chain joins TRBV7-2 and TRBJ1-3; TCRdb selects TRBD1, and the lack of DNA leaves this call unchecked. Germline V gene data show CDR1 as SGHTA and CDR2 as FQGNSA. This CDR3 is 15 amino acids long.

The V call is TRBV7-9, the J call TRBJ1-2. CDR1 is SEHNR, CDR2 FQNEAQ, per germline (reference sequence). This CDR3 region has 11 residues. The CDR3 reads CASSGIYGYTF.

This chain links TRBV20-1 with TRBJ2-1; there is no DNA to check the TCRdb D call of TRBD1. The CDR3 runs 12 residues. In germline, CDR1 is DFQATT, CDR2 SNEGSKA (reference sequence). CDR3 protein: CSARDWRGQQFF.

The chain has TRBV6-5 and TRBJ2-3; checking the TCRdb D call of TRBD1 is not possible without DNA. CDR3 length: 16 residues. The germline gives CDR1 MNHEY, CDR2 SVGAGI. The chain's CDR3 is CASGPGQGSRADTQYF.

The V gene is TRBV9, the J gene TRBJ2-1; TCRdb lists TRBD1, though no DNA is available to test this call. CDR1 SGDLS and CDR2 YYNGEE come from the germline V gene. The CDR3 has 15 residues. CDR3 sequence reads: CASSVEGTTYNEQFF.

The chain's CDR3 is CAIGPLDSYEQYF. The V gene is TRBV10-3, the J gene TRBJ2-7; TCRdb returns TRBD1, unconfirmable since there is no DNA. CDR1 is ENHRY, CDR2 SYGVKD, per germline. The CDR3 runs to 13 residues.

The rearrangement uses TRBV5-1 and TRBJ2-3; the D call of TRBD1 rests on TCRdb alone, since no DNA is present to check it. This CDR3 is 19 amino acids long. Germline assignment: CDR1 SGHRS and CDR2 YFSETQ. CDR3 loop: CASTAAPLGAGGGTDTQYF.

The J gene is TRBJ2-7, the V gene TRBV7-2; TCRdb's D call of TRBD2 is untestable without DNA. From germline, CDR1 is SGHTA and CDR2 FQGNSA. The CDR3 has 15 amino acids. CDR3 in amino acids: CASSLQAGGLYEQYF.

CDR3 sequence reads: CASSIGTGLGNEQYF. The chain carries TRBV19 and TRBJ2-7; TCRdb reports TRBD1, a call that lacks DNA to check it against. Germline V gene lookup returns CDR1 LNHDA and CDR2 SQIVND (reference sequence). The CDR3 covers 15 residues.

The V gene is TRBV20-1, the J gene TRBJ2-3; checking the TCRdb D call of TRBD2 is not possible without DNA. Germline V lookup: CDR1 DFQATT, CDR2 SNEGSKA (reference sequence). The CDR3 totals 17 residues. The CDR3 reads CSARDYPTGREVDTQYF.

V usage is TRBV4-1 and J usage is TRBJ2-2; absent DNA, TCRdb's TRBD2 call cannot be checked. Looked up from germline, CDR1 is MGHRA and CDR2 is YSYEKL. CDR3 size: 17 residues. This CDR3 is CASSRGPLAGDTGELFF.